These 25 T cell receptor beta chains came from one sample sequenced in a study of cytomegalovirus exposure and HLA in healthy donors. It was with 60 Vbeta and 13 Jbeta primers that the PCR ran. The assay was immunoSEQ multiplex PCR, and TCRdb's table has in-frame clones only and misses some. The data hold 210,000 or so clones, with about 79% observed a single time. Sequencing input: PBMCs. These receptor sequences come from a young man in good health and CMV-seronegative.

This chain uses TRBV19 with TRBJ2-3; 10 positions agree with TRBD2. The CDR3 loop spans 15 amino acids. J gave up 4 bases and V 3 bases, and 4 bases lay outside the gene matches. Germline lookup yields CDR1 LNHDA and CDR2 SQIVND (reference sequence). The CDR3 region has the DNA TGTGCCAGTAGTATGCTAGCGGGGGAATCAGATACGCAGTATTTT. It is translated as CASSMLAGESDTQYF.

This chain links TRBV9 with TRBJ1-3, with D uncertain. CDR1 SGDLS and CDR2 YYNGEE come from the germline V gene. V was shortened by 1 base and J by 8 bases, with 10 bases between the two germline ends. This CDR3 comprises 13 residues. CDR3 bases: TGTGCCAGCAGCGTAATCGGTCTGGACACCATATATTTT. Translating gives CASSVIGLDTIYF.

The V gene is TRBV4-1, the J gene TRBJ2-7; TRBD1 matches 9 bases. CDR1 and CDR2 (germline): MGHRA, YSYEKL. The CDR3 length is 15 residues. V gave up 0 bases and J gave up 4 bases; unmatched junction bases: 4. CDR3 loop: CASSQDWTGAYEQYF. CDR3 sequence (DNA): TGCGCCAGCAGCCAAGATTGGACAGGGGCTTACGAGCAGTACTTC.

This rearrangement joins TRBV5-4 to TRBJ2-5; 8 nucleotides align to TRBD2. Losses at the gene ends were 0 bases for V and 1 base for J; bases not matched to a gene: 2. CDR1 is SGHNT, CDR2 YYREEE, per germline (reference sequence). This CDR3 spans 15 amino acids. The CDR3 reads CASSLGGTSQETQYF. The CDR3 nucleotides read TGTGCCAGCAGCTTGGGGGGGACTAGCCAAGAGACCCAGTACTTC.

The chain links TRBV4-3 to TRBJ2-5, with a weak D call TRBD1 (6 bases). This CDR3 region has 14 residues. Germline-derived CDR1 and CDR2 are LGHNA and YSLEER. Trimming removed 0 bases from V and 5 bases from J, with 10 bases in between. CDR3 amino acids: CASSQDWGQETQYF. CDR3 DNA: TGCGCCAGCAGCCAAGATTGGGGGCAGGAGACCCAGTACTTC.

In the case of this clone: An end of the junction does not agree with germline; a read error may underlie this. The rearrangement uses TRBV7-6 and TRBJ2-2, with 10 bases identical to TRBD2. The CDR3 sequence is 12 residues long. In germline, CDR1 is SGHVS, CDR2 FNYEAQ. CDR3 residues: CASSLDGTSGVF. The CDR3 region has the DNA TGTGCCAGCAGCTTAGATGGTACTAGCGGGGTTTTT. The full variable domain, rest sourced from reference TRBV7-6 and TRBJ2-2, is GAGVSQSPRYKVTKRGQDVALRCDPISGHVSLYWYRQALGQGPEFLTYFNYEAQQDKSGLPNDRFSAERPEGSISTLTIQRTEQRDSAMYRCASSLDGTSGVFGEGSRLTVL.

In nucleotides, the CDR3 is TGTGCCAGCAGCTTGGCGGGACCCTCTGCCGAGCAGTACTTC. This gives the protein CASSLAGPSAEQYF. V is TRBV7-9 and J is TRBJ2-7; D perhaps matches TRBD2 (6 bases). Germline V gene sequence: CDR1 SEHNR, CDR2 FQNEAQ (reference sequence). V lost 3 bases, J lost 6 bases, and 15 bases lay in between. CDR3 size: 14 residues.

This chain uses TRBV30 with TRBJ1-1; no reliable D call. The CDR3 runs to 12 residues. With 4 bases removed from V and 1 base from J, the gap between germline ends came to 7 bases. Germline V gives CDR1 GTSNPN, CDR2 SVGIG (reference sequence). CDR3 sequence: CAWIPRNTEAFF. The CDR3 DNA is TGTGCCTGGATTCCTCGGAACACTGAAGCTTTCTTT.

The genes are TRBV6-5 and TRBJ1-1; D may be TRBD1 (5 bases). The V and J ends lost 7 bases and 4 bases respectively, with 13 bases between them. CDR3 length: 13 amino acids. The germline V gene encodes CDR1 MNHEY and CDR2 SVGAGI. The CDR3, as DNA: TGTGCCAGCACCGGGGGACCGGCCACTGAAGCTTTCTTT. It codes for CASTGGPATEAFF.

This sequence joins TRBV5-1 and TRBJ2-7; D is perhaps TRBD2 (5 bases). The CDR3 has 16 amino acids. Trimming left V 1 base short and J 5 bases short, with 19 bases between. Germline CDR1 and CDR2: SGHRS and YFSETQ. The CDR3 DNA sequence: TGCGCCAGCAGCTTGAAAGTGAATGCAAGAGGGAACGAGCAGTACTTC. Translated, it gives CASSLKVNARGNEQYF. Complete variable domain (other parts from reference TRBV5-1 and TRBJ2-7): KAGVTQTPRYLIKTRGQQVTLSCSPISGHRSVSWYQQTPGQGLQFLFEYFSETQRNKGNFPGRFSGRQFSNSRSEMNVSTLELGDSALYLCASSLKVNARGNEQYFGPGTRLTVT.

The V gene is TRBV7-3, the J gene TRBJ1-1, with D unclear. The CDR3 contains 15 residues. Germline CDR1 and CDR2: SGHTA and FQGTGA. V dropped 1 base and J dropped 1 base, with 10 bases sitting between them. CDR3 residues: CASSLSGEGNTEAFF. The CDR3 nucleotides are TGTGCCAGCAGCTTAAGTGGGGAGGGGAACACTGAAGCTTTCTTT.

The rearrangement joins TRBV30 to TRBJ2-3, with 8 bases lining up with TRBD2. The ends lost 8 bases at V and 4 bases at J; junction bases unmatched: 8. This CDR3 is 13 amino acids long. CDR1 is GTSNPN, CDR2 SVGIG, per germline (reference sequence). The CDR3 DNA sequence: TGTGCCCGGGGGGGCACCAACGCAGATACGCAGTATTTT. Translated, it gives CARGGTNADTQYF.

The chain has TRBV5-4 and TRBJ2-7, with D unclear. The CDR3 runs to 12 residues. Germline V gene lookup returns CDR1 SGHNT and CDR2 YYREEE (reference sequence). Trimming stripped 0 bases from V and 3 bases from J, with 4 bases between. The CDR3 spells CASSLDNYEQYF. The CDR3, as DNA: TGTGCCAGCAGCTTGGACAACTACGAGCAGTACTTC.

The V call is TRBV6-5, the J call TRBJ1-1; TRBD1 aligns across 8 bases. The V and J ends lost 5 bases and 4 bases, in that order; junction bases with no gene match: 3. The CDR3 spans 13 residues. Germline V gives CDR1 MNHEY, CDR2 SVGAGI. The chain's CDR3 is CASSRQGPTEAFF. The CDR3, as DNA: TGTGCCAGCAGTAGACAGGGGCCCACTGAAGCTTTCTTT.

This clone has a single count. This chain connects TRBV7-9 to TRBJ1-2; TRBD1 aligns across 7 bases. The CDR3 runs 13 residues. The ends lost 6 bases at V and 7 bases at J; junction bases unmatched: 8. Germline V CDR1 and CDR2: SEHNR, FQNEAQ (reference sequence). The CDR3, as DNA: TGTGCCAGCAGACCACAGGGGAATGCTGGCTACACCTTC. Translation gives CASRPQGNAGYTF.

J is TRBJ2-1 and V is TRBV2, with 8 positions matching TRBD2. The CDR3 extends over 15 amino acids. The germline CDR1 and CDR2 sequences are SNHLY and FYNNEI. The J segment lost 3 bases and the V segment lost 7 bases, leaving 8 bases of the junction unmatched. In nucleotides, the CDR3 is TGTGCCAGCACCTACCCCGGGACTAGCTACAATGAGCAGTTCTTC. It codes for CASTYPGTSYNEQFF.

The chain is built from TRBV4-3 and TRBJ1-2, with 9 bases aligning to TRBD1. The CDR3 is 15 residues long. J gave up 7 bases and V 4 bases, and 10 bases lay outside the gene matches. CDR1 is LGHNA, CDR2 YSLEER, per germline. Here the CDR3 reads CASSRDRDRVGGYTF. The DNA for the CDR3 is TGCGCCAGCAGCCGCGACCGGGACAGGGTAGGTGGCTACACCTTC.

The CDR3 protein is CASSDLGGQGGSGANVLTF. The CDR3 DNA follows: TGTGCCAGCAGTGATCTGGGGGGACAGGGGGGTTCTGGGGCCAACGTCCTGACTTTC. The genes are TRBV2 and TRBJ2-6, with 11 bases identical to TRBD1. Germline V gives CDR1 SNHLY, CDR2 FYNNEI. J gave up 1 base and V 3 bases, and 8 bases lay outside the gene matches. The CDR3 has 19 amino acids.

The gene calls are TRBV18 and TRBJ2-5; the D gene is possibly TRBD2 (7 bases). Germline loops: CDR1 KGHSH, CDR2 LQKENI. This CDR3 spans 16 amino acids. V lost 3 bases and J lost 2, with 16 bases in between. The CDR3 protein is CASSPPGRGRQETQYF. As DNA, the CDR3 is TGTGCCAGCTCACCTCCAGGGAGGGGGAGGCAAGAGACCCAGTACTTC.

V gene TRBV18 combines with J gene TRBJ1-2; 10 bases line up with TRBD1. CDR1 is KGHSH, CDR2 LQKENI, per germline. The CDR3 runs to 14 residues. V gave up 2 bases and J gave up 10 bases; unmatched junction bases: 7. The CDR3 loop reads CASSPRQGAMDYTF. In DNA form, the CDR3 reads TGTGCCAGCTCACCAAGACAGGGGGCTATGGACTACACCTTC.

This rearrangement joins TRBV19 to TRBJ1-4, with 8 bases identical to TRBD1. CDR3 length: 15 residues. J gave up 3 bases and V 5 bases, and 5 bases lay outside the gene matches. CDR1 and CDR2 from the germline V gene are LNHDA and SQIVND (reference sequence). The CDR3 DNA reads as TGTGCCAGTAGTGATCGGACAGGGTCTAATGAAAAACTGTTTTTT. Its translation is CASSDRTGSNEKLFF. The complete variable domain, with remaining parts taken from reference TRBV19 and TRBJ1-4, reads DGGITQSPKYLFRKEGQNVTLSCEQNLNHDAMYWYRQDPGQGLRLIYYSQIVNDFQKGDIAEGYSVSREKKESFPLTVTSAQKNPTAFYLCASSDRTGSNEKLFFGSGTQLSVL.

This chain links TRBV2 with TRBJ1-5; D might be TRBD1 (6 bases). Looked up from germline, CDR1 is SNHLY and CDR2 is FYNNEI. The CDR3 covers 15 residues. Trimming cost V 6 bases and J 0 bases, with 12 bases left between them. The CDR3 loop is CASSDLQGSNQPQHF. The DNA of the CDR3 is TGTGCCAGCAGCGACTTACAGGGTAGCAATCAGCCCCAGCATTTT.

The genes are TRBV6-5 and TRBJ2-5; 7 bases are shared with TRBD1. Germline assignment: CDR1 MNHEY and CDR2 SVGAGI. V was clipped by 4 bases and J by 2 bases; unmatched bases: 4. There are 14 residues in the CDR3. The CDR3 DNA reads as TGTGCCAGCAGTTCCTGGACAGGACAAGAGACCCAGTACTTC. This codes for CASSSWTGQETQYF.

This chain connects TRBV6-5 to TRBJ2-5; 10 positions agree with TRBD1. The CDR3 totals 15 residues. Germline V gene lookup returns CDR1 MNHEY and CDR2 SVGAGI. V lost 0 bases, J lost 5 bases, and 3 bases stayed unmatched. The DNA of the CDR3 is TGTGCCAGCAGTTACTCGAGGACAGGGGGTGAGACCCAGTACTTC. Protein product: CASSYSRTGGETQYF.

This clone was picked up one time. This chain connects TRBV11-2 to TRBJ2-7, with D perhaps matching TRBD2 (6 bases). There are 15 residues in the CDR3. The V gene lost 5 bases and the J gene lost 4 bases, with 18 bases spanning the gap. Germline V gene lookup returns CDR1 SGHAT and CDR2 FQNNGV. CDR3 region: CASSPTSSITYEQYF. CDR3 sequence (DNA): TGTGCCAGCAGCCCTACTAGCAGTATTACTTACGAGCAGTACTTC.